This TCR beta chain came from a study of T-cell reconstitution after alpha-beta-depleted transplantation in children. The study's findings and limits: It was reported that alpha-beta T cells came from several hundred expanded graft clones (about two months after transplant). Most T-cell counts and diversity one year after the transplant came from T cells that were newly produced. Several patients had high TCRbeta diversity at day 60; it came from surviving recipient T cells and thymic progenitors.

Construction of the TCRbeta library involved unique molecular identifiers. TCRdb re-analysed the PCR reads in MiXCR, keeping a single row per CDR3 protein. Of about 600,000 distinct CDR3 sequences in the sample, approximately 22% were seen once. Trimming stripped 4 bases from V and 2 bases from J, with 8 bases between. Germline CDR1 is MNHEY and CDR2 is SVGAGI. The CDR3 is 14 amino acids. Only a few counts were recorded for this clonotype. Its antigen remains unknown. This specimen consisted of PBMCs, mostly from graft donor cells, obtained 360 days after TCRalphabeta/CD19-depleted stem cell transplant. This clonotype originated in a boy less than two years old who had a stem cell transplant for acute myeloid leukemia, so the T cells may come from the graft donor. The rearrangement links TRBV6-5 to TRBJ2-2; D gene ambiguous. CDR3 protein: CASSSRTNTGELFF. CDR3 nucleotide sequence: TGTGCCAGCAGTTCCAGGACCAACACCGGGGAGCTGTTTTTT.